This TCR beta chain was sequenced in a study of T cell changes during pregnancy in multiple sclerosis. This CDR3 spans 14 amino acids. Germline-derived CDR1 and CDR2 are SGDLS and YYNGEE. The V end lost 0 bases, the J end lost 5 bases, and 12 bases lay between the germline ends. This clone came up a few times. The data were produced by immunoSEQ multiplex PCR, yet TCRdb's version contains in-frame clones alone and is incomplete. The sample has about 43,000 clones; under 95% are singletons. Sequenced material: PBMCs (not recorded whether the cells were cultured). The gene calls are TRBV9 and TRBJ2-7, with no clear D. This sequence originates from a female donor with multiple sclerosis, enrolled in a pregnancy study. CDR3 residues: CASSVGNRWDEQYF. The CDR3 DNA sequence: TGTGCCAGCAGCGTAGGGAATAGATGGGACGAGCAGTACTTC.